The 26 T cell receptor beta chains below come from one sample, sequenced in a study of blood T cell repertoires in COVID-19. Produced via immunoSEQ multiplex PCR; TCRdb's table is partial and in-frame only. In the table there are 400,000 or so clones, 88% of which are singletons. The sample was PBMCs or T cells enriched from blood (not recorded which). The receptor set was obtained from a woman aged 40 to 49 with acute COVID-19.

Points on this clone: This CDR3 fails to terminate in the conserved phenylalanine or tryptophan, so it likely reflects a read error. The limits of the CDR3 on the DNA are not certain, so only TCRdb's listed CDR3 is given. This chain uses TRBV27 with TRBJ1-1; TRBD1, the table's D call, lacks a check against the DNA. The CDR3 is 13 amino acids in total, end residues counted. CDR1 and CDR2 from the germline V gene are MNHEY and SMNVEV (reference sequence). The CDR3 loop reads CASSKTPGQGLTV.

The chain recombines TRBV2 with TRBJ2-7; TRBD2 might be the D (5 bases). V dropped 8 bases and J dropped 2 bases, with 16 bases sitting between them. Germline loops: CDR1 SNHLY, CDR2 FYNNEI. The CDR3 sequence is 14 residues long. The CDR3 nucleotides read TGTGCCAGCGTTCGGGCACTAGTCCCCTACGAGCAGTACTTC. This gives the protein CASVRALVPYEQYF.

J is TRBJ1-1 and V is TRBV2, with 7 bases that match TRBD1. The CDR3 has 16 residues. V was pared by 3 bases and J by 0 bases, with 7 bases of the junction left unmatched. Germline V gene data show CDR1 as SNHLY and CDR2 as FYNNEI. CDR3 coding DNA: TGTGCCAGCAGTGATCCGGGACAGATAATGAACACTGAAGCTTTCTTT. Protein product: CASSDPGQIMNTEAFF.

In this sample, this clone turned up a few times. This chain joins TRBV7-9 and TRBJ2-5; TRBD2 is a possible D gene (5 bases). V was clipped by 4 bases and J by 5 bases, with 20 bases between them. The CDR3 covers 16 residues. Per the germline V gene, CDR1 is SEHNR and CDR2 is FQNEAQ (reference sequence). Here the CDR3 DNA reads TGTGCCAGCAGCTGGCCTTTAGACTATTTGGGGGAGACCCAGTACTTC. Its protein product is CASSWPLDYLGETQYF.

The CDR3 reads CASTGGGESQPQHF. The CDR3 bases are TGTGCCAGCACCGGCGGCGGCGAATCTCAGCCCCAGCATTTT. The V call is TRBV2, the J call TRBJ1-5; D ambiguous. Looked up from germline, CDR1 is SNHLY and CDR2 is FYNNEI. Trimming stripped 7 bases from V and 6 bases from J, with 16 bases between. The CDR3 is 14 residues long.

CDR3 in DNA: TGTGCCTGGAGTAGCGCGCGGACAGGGCCCACTGAAGCTTTCTTT. Its translation: CAWSSARTGPTEAFF. V usage is TRBV30 and J usage is TRBJ1-1, with TRBD1 matching 8 bases. After removal of 2 bases from V and 4 bases from J, the junction contained 9 bases not matched to a gene. Germline V gene lookup returns CDR1 GTSNPN and CDR2 SVGIG (reference sequence). This CDR3 has 15 residues.

The chain is built from TRBV7-7 and TRBJ2-1, with 9 bases fitting TRBD1. The germline CDR1 and CDR2 sequences are SSHAT and FNYEAQ (reference sequence). Trimming cost V 2 bases and J 7 bases; bases outside gene matches: 9. This CDR3 is built from 16 residues. CDR3 sequence (DNA): TGTGCCAGCAGCTTAACTCCGGGACAGGGTGCGAATGAGCAGTTCTTC. Protein: CASSLTPGQGANEQFF.

This chain links TRBV3-1 (or the pseudogene TRBV3-2) with TRBJ2-7, with D perhaps matching TRBD1 (6 bases). Trimming took 2 bases from V and 0 from J, leaving 11 bases between them. The CDR3 totals 15 residues. Per germline, CDR1 LGHDT and CDR2 YNNKEL (reference sequence). This CDR3 is CASSQQGISSYEQYF. DNA for the CDR3: TGTGCCAGCAGCCAACAGGGGATAAGCTCCTACGAGCAGTACTTC.

The chain uses TRBV10-1 and TRBJ1-1; weak D call: TRBD1 (5 bases). V lost 0 bases and J lost 6, with 11 bases in between. From germline, CDR1 is WNHNN and CDR2 SYGVQD (reference sequence). This CDR3 region has 14 residues. Written as DNA, the CDR3 is TGCGCCAGCAGTGAGTCCTCGCAGGGCTCTGAAGCTTTCTTT. The encoded protein is CASSESSQGSEAFF.

The chain carries TRBV14 and TRBJ2-5; 14 nucleotides match TRBD2. Germline V gene sequence: CDR1 SGHDN, CDR2 FVKESK. The length of the CDR3 is 16 residues. V trimming: 4 bases; J trimming: 2 bases; junction bases outside the gene matches: 3. CDR3 amino acids: CASSLGLAGGQETQYF. CDR3 bases: TGTGCCAGCAGCCTTGGACTAGCGGGGGGTCAAGAGACCCAGTACTTC. Full variable domain (remainder filled in from reference TRBV14 and TRBJ2-5): EAGVTQFPSHSVIEKGQTVTLRCDPISGHDNLYWYRRVMGKEIKFLLHFVKESKQDESGMPNNRFLAERTGGTYSTLKVQPAELEDSGVYFCASSLGLAGGQETQYFGPGTRLLVL.

This clone occurred once. The chain recombines TRBV2 with TRBJ1-1; perhaps TRBD1 as D (5 bases). V lost 11 bases, J lost 2 bases, and 15 bases lay in between. CDR3 length: 13 residues. Germline V gives CDR1 SNHLY, CDR2 FYNNEI. The CDR3 coding sequence is TGTGCCGGGGGGAAGACAAAAAACACTGAAGCTTTCTTT. Amino acids: CAGGKTKNTEAFF.

The table lists this clone with a count of one. V is TRBV29-1 and J is TRBJ1-1; D gene unclear. The V gene lost 5 bases and the J gene lost 0 bases, with 10 bases spanning the gap. CDR3 length: 13 residues. Germline assignment: CDR1 SQVTM and CDR2 ANQGSEA. CDR3 DNA sequence: TGCAGCGTTAGAGGAGGATTGAACACTGAAGCTTTCTTT. It encodes CSVRGGLNTEAFF.

This chain joins TRBV5-1 and TRBJ1-4, with D unresolved. V lost 0 bases to trimming and J lost 8 bases, with 17 bases between them. Germline loops: CDR1 SGHRS, CDR2 YFSETQ. CDR3 length: 16 amino acids. The CDR3, as DNA: TGCGCCAGCAGCTTGGAAGTTACAGCGCGAGGGGAAAAACTGTTTTTT. It translates to CASSLEVTARGEKLFF.

The chain recombines TRBV24-1 with TRBJ2-5, with 11 bases identical to TRBD1. The CDR3 contains 15 residues. Germline V gene sequence: CDR1 KGHDR, CDR2 SFDVKD. The trim removed 3 bases at V and 4 bases at J, leaving 3 bases unmatched. In DNA, the CDR3 is TGTGCCACCAGTGATCCCGGGACAGGGGGAGAGACCCAGTACTTC. It specifies CATSDPGTGGETQYF.

This chain uses TRBV4-1 with TRBJ1-4; 9 bases are shared with TRBD1. CDR3 length: 15 residues. V gave up 11 bases and J gave up 8 bases; unmatched junction bases: 15. Germline lookup yields CDR1 MGHRA and CDR2 YSYEKL. As DNA, the CDR3 is TGCGCCGTCGCAGCCACCGGGACAGGGAGGGAAAAACTGTTTTTT. Translating gives CAVAATGTGREKLFF.

The chain couples TRBV12-3 or TRBV12-4 to TRBJ1-1; D not certain. The V and J ends lost 2 bases and 5 bases respectively, with 9 bases between them. The CDR3 runs 13 residues. CDR3 amino acids: CASSLKVETEAFF. The CDR3 DNA reads TGTGCCAGCAGTTTAAAAGTAGAGACTGAAGCTTTCTTT.

V usage is TRBV2 and J usage is TRBJ2-3; a weak D match, TRBD1 (7 bases). The CDR3 covers 14 residues. Between the trimmed V and J ends, which lost 10 bases and 1 base, there was a span of 15 bases. Germline V CDR1 and CDR2: SNHLY, FYNNEI. Here the CDR3 reads CANKARGGTDTQYF. The CDR3 region has the DNA TGTGCCAACAAGGCCAGGGGGGGCACAGATACGCAGTATTTT.

V usage is TRBV2 and J usage is TRBJ2-1; 14 positions match TRBD2. The V gene's germline CDR1 is SNHLY and CDR2 FYNNEI. CDR3 length: 14 amino acids. V lost 6 bases and J lost 8; bases outside the gene matches: 3. The CDR3 region is CASRTSGGAHEQFF. CDR3 nucleotides: TGTGCCAGCAGGACTAGCGGGGGGGCACATGAGCAGTTCTTC.

The V gene is TRBV15, the J gene TRBJ2-3; TRBD2 is a possible D gene (7 bases). This CDR3 region has 15 residues. Germline CDR1 reads LNHNV; CDR2 reads YYDKDF (reference sequence). Trimming left V 4 bases short and J 2 bases short, with 13 bases between. As DNA, the CDR3 is TGTGCCACCAGCAACGGCGGGGGCTTCACAGATACGCAGTATTTT. Encoded protein: CATSNGGGFTDTQYF.

The genes are TRBV6-5 and TRBJ2-7, with a tentative D call TRBD1 (6 bases). With 0 bases removed from V and 2 bases from J, the gap between germline ends came to 11 bases. Germline assignment: CDR1 MNHEY and CDR2 SVGAGI. This CDR3 comprises 15 residues. The CDR3 DNA sequence: TGTGCCAGCAGTTACTCGCGCAGGGGAGCCTACGAGCAGTACTTC. This translates into CASSYSRRGAYEQYF.

The V call is TRBV7-8, the J call TRBJ2-1; the D gene is possibly TRBD2 (5 bases). The CDR3 is 16 residues long. V dropped 4 bases and J dropped 0 bases, with 13 bases sitting between them. Germline assignment: CDR1 SGHVS and CDR2 FQNEAQ. CDR3 in amino acids: CASSSRGAYSYNEQFF. The CDR3, as DNA: TGTGCCAGCAGCTCCCGGGGAGCTTACTCCTACAATGAGCAGTTCTTC.

The V and J genes are TRBV7-6 and TRBJ2-1; the match to TRBD2 covers 7 bases. Germline CDR1 and CDR2: SGHVS and FNYEAQ. Trimming removed 5 bases from V and 9 bases from J; junction bases left unmatched: 4. This CDR3 has 12 residues. CDR3 loop: CASSPLASEQFF. CDR3 nucleotides: TGTGCCAGCAGCCCACTAGCGTCTGAGCAGTTCTTC. The full variable domain, in which reference TRBV7-6 and TRBJ2-1 provide the parts outside the CDR3, is GAGVSQSPRYKVTKRGQDVALRCDPISGHVSLYWYRQALGQGPEFLTYFNYEAQQDKSGLPNDRFSAERPEGSISTLTIQRTEQRDSAMYRCASSPLASEQFFGPGTRLTVL.

The chain links TRBV5-1 to TRBJ1-2; 9 bases match TRBD1. This CDR3 spans 13 amino acids. V lost 0 bases and J lost 6; bases outside the gene matches: 0. CDR1 and CDR2 from the germline V gene are SGHRS and YFSETQ. The CDR3 protein is CASSLGTGDGYTF. Written as DNA, the CDR3 is TGCGCCAGCAGCTTGGGGACAGGGGATGGCTACACCTTC.

The rearrangement uses TRBV7-6 and TRBJ2-2; tentatively, D is TRBD1 (5 bases). Germline V gene data show CDR1 as SGHVS and CDR2 as FNYEAQ. The CDR3 has 16 amino acids. Trimming took 1 base from V and 4 from J, leaving 13 bases between them. The CDR3 sequence is CASSLGAGSSTGELFF. CDR3 in DNA: TGTGCCAGCAGCTTAGGGGCAGGGTCGAGCACCGGGGAGCTGTTTTTT. Looking up the rest from reference TRBV7-6 and TRBJ2-2 gives the full variable domain: GAGVSQSPRYKVTKRGQDVALRCDPISGHVSLYWYRQALGQGPEFLTYFNYEAQQDKSGLPNDRFSAERPEGSISTLTIQRTEQRDSAMYRCASSLGAGSSTGELFFGEGSRLTVL.

This clone was seen a handful of times. The chain couples TRBV3-1 (or the pseudogene TRBV3-2) to TRBJ2-3; 11 nucleotides align to TRBD2. Per the germline V gene, CDR1 is LGHDT and CDR2 is YNNKEL (reference sequence). The V and J ends lost 4 bases and 5 bases, in that order; junction bases with no gene match: 11. CDR3 length: 17 residues. Written as DNA, the CDR3 is TGTGCCAGCAGCCCTACTATAGCGGGGGGGCCGGGAGATACGCAGTATTTT. Protein product: CASSPTIAGGPGDTQYF.

V gene TRBV12-3 or TRBV12-4 combines with J gene TRBJ1-1; D is uncertain. This CDR3 comprises 12 residues. V lost 6 bases, J lost 5 bases, and 10 bases lay in between. CDR3 DNA sequence: TGTGCCAGCAGCCCTCTCGGTACTGAAGCTTTCTTT. This gives the protein CASSPLGTEAFF.